These 21 T cell receptor beta chains came from one sample sequenced in a study of blood T cell repertoires in COVID-19. Sequencing used immunoSEQ multiplex PCR; TCRdb keeps in-frame clones, though not all of them. The profile shows 280,000 or so clones, 75% to 90% of them singletons. Sequences were obtained from peripheral blood. The receptors derive from a woman aged 60 to 75 with acute or convalescent COVID-19.

In its sample, this clone was seen a few times. The J gene is TRBJ1-1, the V gene TRBV29-1, with TRBD1 matching over 7 bases. The CDR3 is 13 amino acids. The trim removed 2 bases at V and 10 bases at J, leaving 10 bases unmatched. The V gene's germline CDR1 is SQVTM and CDR2 ANQGSEA. The CDR3 is CSVEQTGTVGAFF. CDR3 sequence (DNA): TGCAGCGTTGAACAGACAGGGACGGTAGGAGCTTTCTTT.

V usage is TRBV7-2 and J usage is TRBJ2-1, with TRBD2 matching over 11 bases. Germline trimming cut 2 bases from V and 12 bases from J; bases unmatched to any gene: 6. Per the germline V gene, CDR1 is SGHTA and CDR2 is FQGNSA. CDR3 size: 14 residues. The CDR3 bases are TGTGCCAGCAGCTTAATATTAGCGGGGGGGCGGCAGTTCTTC. Translation: CASSLILAGGRQFF.

V usage is TRBV20-1 and J usage is TRBJ1-5; 10 bases are a match to TRBD1. Germline assignment: CDR1 DFQATT and CDR2 SNEGSKA (reference sequence). V gave up 3 bases and J gave up 6 bases; unmatched junction bases: 5. This CDR3 has 14 residues. The CDR3 DNA reads as TGCAGTGCTAGTCGACAGGGGGCCACTCAGCCCCAGCATTTT. Protein sequence: CSASRQGATQPQHF.

V usage is TRBV30 and J usage is TRBJ1-6; a weak D match, TRBD1 (5 bases). Germline V gives CDR1 GTSNPN, CDR2 SVGIG (reference sequence). The CDR3 is 14 residues long. Between the trimmed V and J ends, which lost 5 bases and 7 bases, there was a span of 15 bases. CDR3 region: CAWQLSRGNSPLHF. CDR3 sequence (DNA): TGTGCCTGGCAGCTCTCACGGGGGAATTCACCCCTCCACTTT.

This clone has a handful of counts. This chain connects TRBV27 to TRBJ1-5; weak D call: TRBD1 (5 bases). Germline V gene data show CDR1 as MNHEY and CDR2 as SMNVEV (reference sequence). This CDR3 region has 16 residues. Trimming left V 0 bases short and J 3 bases short, with 12 bases between. The chain's CDR3 is CASSLSGPGNNQPQHF. CDR3 DNA sequence: TGTGCCAGCAGTTTATCGGGGCCAGGTAACAATCAGCCCCAGCATTTT.

This clone was observed a handful of times. CDR3 amino acids: CASKPEGGTDTQYF. DNA for the CDR3: TGTGCCAGCAAACCTGAAGGAGGCACAGATACGCAGTATTTT. The rearrangement joins TRBV2 to TRBJ2-3; D remains unclear. CDR3 length: 14 amino acids. Per the germline V gene, CDR1 is SNHLY and CDR2 is FYNNEI. V lost 7 bases and J lost 1, with 12 bases in between. Filled out from reference TRBV2 and TRBJ2-3, the complete variable domain reads EPEVTQTPSHQVTQMGQEVILRCVPISNHLYFYWYRQILGQKVEFLVSFYNNEISEKSEIFDDQFSVERPDGSNFTLKIRSTKLEDSAMYFCASKPEGGTDTQYFGPGTRLTVL.

This clone was seen a single time. V usage is TRBV7-3 and J usage is TRBJ2-2; D is unclear. The CDR3 runs 14 residues. From germline, CDR1 is SGHTA and CDR2 FQGTGA. Trimming left V 5 bases short and J 8 bases short, with 15 bases between. In DNA, the CDR3 is TGTGCCAGCAGCCCCCGGCCTAGTACTGGGGAGCTGTTTTTT. The encoded protein is CASSPRPSTGELFF.

The chain combines TRBV19 with TRBJ1-2; 7 positions agree with TRBD1. The CDR3 runs to 14 residues. In germline, CDR1 is LNHDA, CDR2 SQIVND (reference sequence). V lost 7 bases to trimming and J lost 4 bases; unmatched junction nucleotides: 9. CDR3 sequence: CASISHGTAYGYTF. The CDR3 nucleotides are TGTGCCAGTATATCCCACGGGACAGCCTATGGCTACACCTTC.

This chain links TRBV7-3 with TRBJ1-6; TRBD1 might be the D (5 bases). V lost 4 bases to trimming and J lost 8 bases, with 18 bases between them. The germline V gene has CDR1 SGHTA and CDR2 FQGTGA. CDR3 length: 16 residues. CDR3 protein: CASSSERQSKHSPLHF. CDR3 in DNA: TGTGCCAGCAGCTCGGAAAGACAGTCTAAACATTCACCCCTCCACTTT.

This clone has only a few counts. The chain employs TRBV2 and TRBJ2-3, with 7 bases matching TRBD1. CDR3 size: 12 residues. Germline V CDR1 and CDR2: SNHLY, FYNNEI. Trimming took 10 bases from V and 0 from J; bases not matched to a gene: 1. The CDR3 nucleotides are TGTGCCACGGGACAGAGCACAGATACGCAGTATTTT. This translates into CATGQSTDTQYF.

The chain is built from TRBV7-3 and TRBJ2-3, with 7 bases aligning to TRBD1. This CDR3 spans 14 amino acids. Germline V gives CDR1 SGHTA, CDR2 FQGTGA. V shed 3 bases and J 1 base; nucleotides not matched to a gene: 1. In nucleotides, the CDR3 is TGTGCCAGCAGCTTTGACAGGGGCACAGATACGCAGTATTTT. Translated: CASSFDRGTDTQYF.

The chain employs TRBV3-1 (or the pseudogene TRBV3-2) and TRBJ1-2; 9 bases agree with TRBD1. The CDR3 runs 14 residues. CDR1 and CDR2 from the germline V gene are LGHDT and YNNKEL (reference sequence). Trimming cost V 5 bases and J 8 bases; bases outside gene matches: 9. In DNA, the CDR3 is TGTGCCAGCAGCTGGACAGGGGTTATGGAGGGCTACACCTTC. It specifies CASSWTGVMEGYTF.

The chain recombines TRBV7-8 with TRBJ2-5; D remains ambiguous. Germline CDR1 reads SGHVS; CDR2 reads FQNEAQ. V lost 2 bases, J lost 5 bases, and 15 bases lay in between. The CDR3 spans 15 residues. CDR3 amino acids: CASSLSAYLRETQYF. In DNA, the CDR3 is TGTGCCAGCAGCTTAAGCGCTTATCTACGGGAGACCCAGTACTTC.

The rearrangement joins TRBV5-4 to TRBJ2-1, with 11 bases fitting TRBD2. CDR1 and CDR2 (germline): SGHNT, YYREEE (reference sequence). CDR3 size: 16 residues. V lost 4 bases and J lost 3; bases outside the gene matches: 6. The CDR3 is CASSPTLAGGYNEQFF. The CDR3 nucleotides are TGTGCCAGCAGCCCCACTCTAGCGGGAGGCTACAATGAGCAGTTCTTC.

The chain employs TRBV28 and TRBJ1-1, with D possibly TRBD1 on 5 matching bases. The CDR3 loop spans 15 amino acids. The germline gives CDR1 MDHEN, CDR2 SYDVKM. Trimming cost V 1 base and J 0 bases, with 9 bases left between them. The CDR3 bases are TGTGCCAGCAGTTTATTAGGCAGGGTGAACACTGAAGCTTTCTTT. Its translation is CASSLLGRVNTEAFF. Using reference TRBV28 and TRBJ1-1 for the parts outside the CDR3, the full variable domain is DVKVTQSSRYLVKRTGEKVFLECVQDMDHENMFWYRQDPGLGLRLIYFSYDVKMKEKGDIPEGYSVSREKKERFSLILESASTNQTSMYLCASSLLGRVNTEAFFGQGTRLTVV.

This rearrangement joins TRBV11-2 to TRBJ1-6; 9 nucleotides agree with TRBD1. The CDR3 contains 15 residues. Trimming at V came to 5 bases and at J to 9 bases, leaving 8 bases not matched to a gene. The V gene's germline CDR1 is SGHAT and CDR2 FQNNGV. CDR3 sequence (DNA): TGTGCCAGCAGCCTGGGACAGGGAGAAAGTTCACCCCTCCACTTT. Residues: CASSLGQGESSPLHF.

The chain couples TRBV5-1 to TRBJ1-1; D ambiguous. Germline V lookup: CDR1 SGHRS, CDR2 YFSETQ. The CDR3 length is 16 residues. The V and J ends lost 5 bases and 0 bases respectively, with 17 bases between them. The DNA for the CDR3 is TGCGCCAGCAGGGAGGGTAGCAGAGTGTTGAACACTGAAGCTTTCTTT. Protein product: CASREGSRVLNTEAFF.

The V call is TRBV19, the J call TRBJ2-1, with 12 bases identical to TRBD2. The V gene end was trimmed by 7 bases and the J gene end by 9 bases; junction bases not matched to a gene: 13. The CDR3 length is 16 residues. Germline V gene lookup returns CDR1 LNHDA and CDR2 SQIVND (reference sequence). CDR3 sequence reads: CASTRDRASGRAEQFF. The DNA for the CDR3 is TGTGCCAGTACCCGGGACCGGGCTAGCGGGAGGGCTGAGCAGTTCTTC.

This clone was recorded only once. The V gene is TRBV9, the J gene TRBJ2-1; 9 bases map to TRBD2. CDR1 and CDR2 (germline): SGDLS, YYNGEE. Trimming cost V 4 bases and J 8 bases; bases outside gene matches: 13. The CDR3 sequence is 16 residues long. The CDR3 is CASSHPSSGAGDEQFF. CDR3 nucleotides: TGTGCCAGCAGCCACCCTTCTAGCGGGGCAGGGGATGAGCAGTTCTTC.

J is TRBJ2-3 and V is TRBV11-2, with 7 nucleotides matching TRBD2. The CDR3 consists of 17 residues. The ends lost 7 bases at V and 1 base at J; junction bases unmatched: 14. Germline CDR1 SGHAT, CDR2 FQNNGV. CDR3 region: CASTLRILAGGTDTQYF. The CDR3 region has the DNA TGTGCCAGCACCCTGAGAATCTTAGCGGGCGGCACAGATACGCAGTATTTT.

The rearrangement uses TRBV3-1 (or the pseudogene TRBV3-2) and TRBJ2-3; 7 nucleotides align to TRBD2. The J segment lost 0 bases and the V segment lost 9 bases, leaving 3 bases of the junction unmatched. Per the germline V gene, CDR1 is LGHDT and CDR2 is YNNKEL (reference sequence). This CDR3 is built from 13 residues. For the CDR3, the DNA is TGTGCCAGTTCTAGCGGAAGCACAGATACGCAGTATTTT. Translating it yields CASSSGSTDTQYF.